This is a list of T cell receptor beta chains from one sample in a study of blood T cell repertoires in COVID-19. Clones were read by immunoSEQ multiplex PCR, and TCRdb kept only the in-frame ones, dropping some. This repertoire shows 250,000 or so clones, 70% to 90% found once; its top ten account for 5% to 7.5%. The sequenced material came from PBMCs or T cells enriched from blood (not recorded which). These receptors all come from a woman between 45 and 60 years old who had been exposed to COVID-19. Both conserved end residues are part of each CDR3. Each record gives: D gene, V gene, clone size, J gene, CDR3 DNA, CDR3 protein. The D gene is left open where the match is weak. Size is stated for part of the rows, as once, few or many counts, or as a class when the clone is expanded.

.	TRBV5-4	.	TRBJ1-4	TGTGCCAGCAGCTTGAAGGGGCCGGGTAATGAAAAACTGTTTTTT	CASSLKGPGNEKLFF
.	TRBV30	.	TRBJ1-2	TGTGCCTGGTCCGTACCCGGGACACCGGACACCTTC	CAWSVPGTPDTF
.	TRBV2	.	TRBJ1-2	TGTGCCAGCAGCGGGAGAAACTATGGCTACACCTTC	CASSGRNYGYTF
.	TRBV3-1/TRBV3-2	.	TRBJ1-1	TGTGCCAGCAGCCTCGTAGGAGGGCGGTCAAACACTGAAGCTTTCTTT	CASSLVGGRSNTEAFF
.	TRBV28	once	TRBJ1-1	TGTGCCAGCCTGACTAGGGCTGAAGCTTTCTTT	CASLTRAEAFF
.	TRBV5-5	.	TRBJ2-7	TGTGCCAGCAGCTTGGGCACCCACAGTTTATCCTCCTACGAGCAGTACTTC	CASSLGTHSLSSYEQYF
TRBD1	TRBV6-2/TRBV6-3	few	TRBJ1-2	TGTGCCAGCAGTCCGGGACAGGAGACTAGAAACTATGGCTACACCTTC	CASSPGQETRNYGYTF
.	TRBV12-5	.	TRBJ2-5	TGTGCTAGTGGTACAGGGATCCCTCAAGAGACCCAGTACTTC	CASGTGIPQETQYF
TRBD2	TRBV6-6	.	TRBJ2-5	TGTGCCAGCAGCCCCCGCGGTCTAGCGGGGGCCGAGACCCAGTACTTC	CASSPRGLAGAETQYF
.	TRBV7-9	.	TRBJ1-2	TGTGCCAGCAGCGAGGAGGGACGAGGCCCCTTCGGCTACACCTTC	CASSEEGRGPFGYTF
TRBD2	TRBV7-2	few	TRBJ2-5	TGTGCCAGCAGCTACCCCCTAGCGGGGGCGAAGACCCAGTACTTC	CASSYPLAGAKTQYF
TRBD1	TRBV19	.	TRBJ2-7	TGTGCCAGTAGTATACAGGGGACAGGGATTTACGAGCAGTACTTC	CASSIQGTGIYEQYF
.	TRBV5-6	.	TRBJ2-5	TGTGCCAGCAGCTTCGGCTGGGAGGAGACCCAGTACTTC	CASSFGWEETQYF
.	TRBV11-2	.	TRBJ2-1	TGTGCCAGCAGCTTAGAGGGCGGGGACTACAATGAGCAGTTCTTC	CASSLEGGDYNEQFF
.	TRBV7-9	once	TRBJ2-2	TGTGCCAGCAGCTTAGGGACTCACAACACCGGGGAGCTGTTTTTT	CASSLGTHNTGELFF
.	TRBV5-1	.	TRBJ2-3	TGCGCCAGCAGCAAGAGAGCGACTAGCACAGATACGCAGTATTTT	CASSKRATSTDTQYF
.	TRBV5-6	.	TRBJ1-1	TGTGCCAGCAGCTTGGGAGGCGTGAGGATGAACACTGAAGCTTTCTTT	CASSLGGVRMNTEAFF
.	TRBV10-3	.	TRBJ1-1	TGTGCCATCAGTGAGTCGGCGGCAGTCACTGAAGCTTTCTTT	CAISESAAVTEAFF
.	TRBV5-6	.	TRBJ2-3	TGTGCCAGCAGCCGGCGGGGGCCTGCCATCACAGATACGCAGTATTTT	CASSRRGPAITDTQYF
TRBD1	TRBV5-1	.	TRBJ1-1	TGCGCCAGCAGCCTTATGGGACAGGGGACCACTGAAGCTTTCTTT	CASSLMGQGTTEAFF
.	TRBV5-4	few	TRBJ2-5	TGTGCCAGCAGCAAAGAGTTACGCGGAAAGACCCAGTACTTC	CASSKELRGKTQYF
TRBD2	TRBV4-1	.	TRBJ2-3	TGCGCCAGCAGCCTAACGACTAGCGGGGGGCAAGATACGCAGTATTTT	CASSLTTSGGQDTQYF
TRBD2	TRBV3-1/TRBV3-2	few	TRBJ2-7	TGTGCCAGCAGCCAGGGACTAGCGGGACTTTACGAGCAGTACTTC	CASSQGLAGLYEQYF
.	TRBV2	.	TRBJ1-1	TGTGCCAGGAGCGGGGGGCGCGGAGCTTTCTTT	CARSGGRGAFF
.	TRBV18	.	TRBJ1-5	TGTGCCAGCTCACCACCGGGCCCGGGCAATCAGCCCCAGCATTTT	CASSPPGPGNQPQHF
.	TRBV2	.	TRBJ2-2	TGTGCCAGCAGACCGGGACTTAGCACCGGGGAGCTGTTTTTT	CASRPGLSTGELFF
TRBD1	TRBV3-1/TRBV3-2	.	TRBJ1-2	TGTGCCAGCAGCCAAGAGGGGGGACAGGTGAATGGCTACACCTTC	CASSQEGGQVNGYTF
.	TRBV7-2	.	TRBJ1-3	TGTGCCAGCAGCTTAGTAGCAACAGGTCAGGGTGGGCCTGGAAACACCATATATTTT	CASSLVATGQGGPGNTIYF
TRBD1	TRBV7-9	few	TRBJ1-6	TGTGCCAGTACAGGGGCCAATTCACCCCTCCACTTT	CASTGANSPLHF
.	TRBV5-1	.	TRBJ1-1	TGCGCCAGCAGCTTGGGACAGGTCATGAACACTGAAGCTTTCTTT	CASSLGQVMNTEAFF
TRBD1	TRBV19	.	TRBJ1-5	TGTGCCAGTCGACAGGGGCTTAGCAATCAGCCCCAGCATTTT	CASRQGLSNQPQHF
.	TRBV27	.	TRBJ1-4	TGTGCCAGCCGTGCGTCAAACGGAAAAGCGGTTTTT	CASRASNGKAVF
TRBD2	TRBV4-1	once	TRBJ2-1	TGCGCCAGCAGCCAAGAGGCTAGCGGGGCGACCGGGGAGCAGTTCTTC	CASSQEASGATGEQFF
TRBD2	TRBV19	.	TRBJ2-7	TGTGCCAGTAGTCGAGCGTGGGAGGGAGGGTACGAGCAGTACTTC	CASSRAWEGGYEQYF
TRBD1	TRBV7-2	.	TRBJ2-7	TGTGCCAGCAGCTTAGTTTTTGGGACAGGGGACCCTTACGAGCAGTACTTC	CASSLVFGTGDPYEQYF
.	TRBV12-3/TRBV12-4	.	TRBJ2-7	TGTGCCAGCTCCTTCGGTCTCTCCTACGAGCAGTACTTC	CASSFGLSYEQYF
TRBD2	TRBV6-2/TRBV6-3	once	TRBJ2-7	TGTGCCAGCAGTTACCTACGGGAGGGGGCCTACGAGCAGTACTTC	CASSYLREGAYEQYF
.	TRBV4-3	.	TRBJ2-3	TGCGCCAGCAGCCAAGACCACAGGGCCTTAACAGATACGCAGTATTTT	CASSQDHRALTDTQYF
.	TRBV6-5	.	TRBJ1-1	TGTGCCAGCAGTTTCCGGGGGGTCGGCACTGAAGCTTTCTTT	CASSFRGVGTEAFF
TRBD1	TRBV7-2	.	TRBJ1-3	TGTGCCAGCAGCCCTAGGGGGCTGTTCTCTGGAAACACCATATATTTT	CASSPRGLFSGNTIYF